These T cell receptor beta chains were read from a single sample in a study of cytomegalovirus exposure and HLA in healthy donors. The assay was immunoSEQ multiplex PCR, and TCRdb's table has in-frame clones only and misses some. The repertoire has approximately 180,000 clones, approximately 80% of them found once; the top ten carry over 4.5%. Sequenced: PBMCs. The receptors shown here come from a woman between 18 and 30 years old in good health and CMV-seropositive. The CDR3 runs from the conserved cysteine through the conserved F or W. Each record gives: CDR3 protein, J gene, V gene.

CDR3: CASSVGQQSNYGYTF; J: TRBJ1-2; V: TRBV9
CDR3: CASSPTGDEQYF; J: TRBJ2-7; V: TRBV19
CDR3: CATSRDKTGINEQFF; J: TRBJ2-1; V: TRBV15
CDR3: CASSFDRAYEQYF; J: TRBJ2-7; V: TRBV27
CDR3: CASSQDPSGRHNEQFF; J: TRBJ2-1; V: TRBV4-1
CDR3: CASSLARRSNQPQHF; J: TRBJ1-5; V: TRBV5-8
CDR3: CASSQYQGGREQYF; J: TRBJ2-7; V: TRBV4-1
CDR3: CASSSGQGAYEQYF; J: TRBJ2-7; V: TRBV27
CDR3: CASTMDRGWLSGANVLTF; J: TRBJ2-6; V: TRBV13
CDR3: CASSLQGPLERAFF; J: TRBJ1-1; V: TRBV4-1
CDR3: CASTSSGADSPLHF; J: TRBJ1-6; V: TRBV11-2
CDR3: CASSYAGGNTEAFF; J: TRBJ1-1; V: TRBV6-5
CDR3: CASSLDQYEAFF; J: TRBJ1-1; V: TRBV7-9
CDR3: CASSPVEWNEKLFF; J: TRBJ1-4; V: TRBV5-1
CDR3: CASQGQGGGTQYF; J: TRBJ2-5; V: TRBV19
CDR3: CASSLELGSQQYF; J: TRBJ2-7; V: TRBV7-8
CDR3: CASSYRRAQELFF; J: TRBJ2-2; V: TRBV6-6
CDR3: CASSPGQGGIQYF; J: TRBJ2-4; V: TRBV18
CDR3: CASSPSNYGYTF; J: TRBJ1-2; V: TRBV7-2
CDR3: CASSRILPGQGAGNTIYF; J: TRBJ1-3; V: TRBV4-3
CDR3: CASSPNRGPTEAFF; J: TRBJ1-1; V: TRBV11-2
CDR3: CASSHRQGGTEAFF; J: TRBJ1-1; V: TRBV11-2
CDR3: CASSMGQAGNQPQHF; J: TRBJ1-5; V: TRBV9
CDR3: CASSFRPGQILYEQYF; J: TRBJ2-7; V: TRBV13
CDR3: CASSLQGSNTEAFF; J: TRBJ1-1; V: TRBV28
CDR3: CASSNPGSDYTMQQFF; J: TRBJ2-1; V: TRBV11-2
CDR3: CATSRALGDRGPGANVLTF; J: TRBJ2-6; V: TRBV15
CDR3: CASSPRTSGGLNTGELFF; J: TRBJ2-2; V: TRBV7-8
CDR3: CASSLTGSLTKETQYF; J: TRBJ2-5; V: TRBV5-1
CDR3: CASSLATVNTEAFF; J: TRBJ1-1; V: TRBV7-6
CDR3: CASSQPRAGAGGELFF; J: TRBJ2-2; V: TRBV4-1
CDR3: CASSWRTESTDTQYF; J: TRBJ2-3; V: TRBV5-1